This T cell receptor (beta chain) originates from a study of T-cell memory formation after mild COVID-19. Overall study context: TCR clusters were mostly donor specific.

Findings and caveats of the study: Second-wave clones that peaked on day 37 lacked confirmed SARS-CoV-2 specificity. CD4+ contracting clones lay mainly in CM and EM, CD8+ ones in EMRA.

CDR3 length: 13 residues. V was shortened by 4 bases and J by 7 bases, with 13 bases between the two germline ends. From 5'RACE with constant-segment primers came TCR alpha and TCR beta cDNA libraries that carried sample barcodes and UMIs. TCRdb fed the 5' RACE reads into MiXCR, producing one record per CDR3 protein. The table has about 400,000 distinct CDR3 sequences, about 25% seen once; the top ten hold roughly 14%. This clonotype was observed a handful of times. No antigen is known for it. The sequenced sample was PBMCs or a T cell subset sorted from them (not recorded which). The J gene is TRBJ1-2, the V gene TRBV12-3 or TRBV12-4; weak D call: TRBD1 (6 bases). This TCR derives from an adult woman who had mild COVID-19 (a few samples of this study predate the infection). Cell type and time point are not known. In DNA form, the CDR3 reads TGTGCCAGCAGTTCCGGGACATCTTCTGGCTACACCTTC. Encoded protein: CASSSGTSSGYTF.